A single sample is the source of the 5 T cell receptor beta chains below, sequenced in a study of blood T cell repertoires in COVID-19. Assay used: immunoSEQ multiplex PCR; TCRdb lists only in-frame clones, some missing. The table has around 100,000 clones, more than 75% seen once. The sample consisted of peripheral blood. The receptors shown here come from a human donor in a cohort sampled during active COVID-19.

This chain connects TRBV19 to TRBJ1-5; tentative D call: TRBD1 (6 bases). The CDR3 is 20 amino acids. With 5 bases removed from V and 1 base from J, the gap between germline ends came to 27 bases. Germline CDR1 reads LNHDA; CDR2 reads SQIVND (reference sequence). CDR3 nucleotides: TGTGCCAGTAGTTCTTTTGGGGGGACACAAGGGACTAAAAGCAATCAGCCCCAGCATTTT. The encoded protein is CASSSFGGTQGTKSNQPQHF. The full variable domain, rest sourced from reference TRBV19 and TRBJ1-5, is DGGITQSPKYLFRKEGQNVTLSCEQNLNHDAMYWYRQDPGQGLRLIYYSQIVNDFQKGDIAEGYSVSREKKESFPLTVTSAQKNPTAFYLCASSSFGGTQGTKSNQPQHFGDGTRLSIL.

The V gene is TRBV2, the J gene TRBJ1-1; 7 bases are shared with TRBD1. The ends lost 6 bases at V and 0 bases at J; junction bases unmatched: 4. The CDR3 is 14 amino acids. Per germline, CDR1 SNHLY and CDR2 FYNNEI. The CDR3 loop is CASRTQGVNTEAFF. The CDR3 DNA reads TGTGCCAGCAGAACCCAGGGGGTGAACACTGAAGCTTTCTTT.

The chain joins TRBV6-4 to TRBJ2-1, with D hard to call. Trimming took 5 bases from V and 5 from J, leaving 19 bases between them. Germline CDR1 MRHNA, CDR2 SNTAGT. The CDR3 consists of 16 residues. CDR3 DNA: TGTGCCAGCAGTCCCTACCCAATTCCACCCAACAATGAGCAGTTCTTC. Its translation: CASSPYPIPPNNEQFF.

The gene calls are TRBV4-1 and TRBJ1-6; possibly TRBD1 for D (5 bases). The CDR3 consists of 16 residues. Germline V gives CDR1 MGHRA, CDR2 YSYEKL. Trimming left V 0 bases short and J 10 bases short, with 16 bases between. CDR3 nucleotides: TGCGCCAGCAGCCAAGATATTTCAGGGCGTCGGTCACCCCTCCACTTT. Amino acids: CASSQDISGRRSPLHF.

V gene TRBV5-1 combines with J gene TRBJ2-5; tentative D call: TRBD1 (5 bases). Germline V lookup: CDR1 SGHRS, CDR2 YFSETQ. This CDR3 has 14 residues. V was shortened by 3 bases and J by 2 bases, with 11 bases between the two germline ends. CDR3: CASSSGHVQETQYF. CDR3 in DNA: TGCGCCAGCAGCTCAGGACATGTTCAAGAGACCCAGTACTTC.